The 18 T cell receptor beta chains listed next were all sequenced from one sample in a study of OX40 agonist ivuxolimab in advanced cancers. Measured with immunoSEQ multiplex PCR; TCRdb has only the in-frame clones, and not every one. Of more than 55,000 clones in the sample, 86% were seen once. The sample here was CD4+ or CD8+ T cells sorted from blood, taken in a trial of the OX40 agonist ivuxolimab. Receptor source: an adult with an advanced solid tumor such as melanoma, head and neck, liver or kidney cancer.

The CDR3 sequence: CASSPSRFFGTEAFF. CDR3 sequence (DNA): TGTGCCAGCTCACCGAGCAGGTTTTTTGGCACTGAAGCTTTCTTT. This rearrangement joins TRBV18 to TRBJ1-1; no clear D gene. The CDR3 contains 15 residues. The V end lost 3 bases, the J end lost 4 bases, and 15 bases lay between the germline ends. From germline, CDR1 is KGHSH and CDR2 LQKENI. The variable domain in full, with the rest retrieved from reference TRBV18 and TRBJ1-1, is NAGVMQNPRHLVRRRGQEARLRCSPMKGHSHVYWYRQLPEEGLKFMVYLQKENIIDESGMPKERFSAEFPKEGPSILRIQQVVRGDSAAYFCASSPSRFFGTEAFFGQGTRLTVV.

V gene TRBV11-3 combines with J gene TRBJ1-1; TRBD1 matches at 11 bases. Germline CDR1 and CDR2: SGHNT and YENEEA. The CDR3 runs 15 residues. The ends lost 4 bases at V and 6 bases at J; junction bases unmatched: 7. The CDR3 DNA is TGTGCCAGCAGCTCTCGAGGGACAGGGGGGCCTGAAGCTTTCTTT. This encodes CASSSRGTGGPEAFF.

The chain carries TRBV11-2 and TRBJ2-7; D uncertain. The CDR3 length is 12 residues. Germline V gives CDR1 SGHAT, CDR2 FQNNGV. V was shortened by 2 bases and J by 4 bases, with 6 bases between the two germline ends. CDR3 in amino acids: CASSLLEYEQYF. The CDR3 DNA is TGTGCCAGCAGCTTATTGGAATACGAGCAGTACTTC.

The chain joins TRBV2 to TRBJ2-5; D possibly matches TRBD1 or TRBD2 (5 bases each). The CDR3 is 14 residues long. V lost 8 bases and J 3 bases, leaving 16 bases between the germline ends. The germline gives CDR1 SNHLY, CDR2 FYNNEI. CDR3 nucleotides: TGTGCCAGCCTATCGGGACGGGGCGAAGAGACCCAGTACTTC. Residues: CASLSGRGEETQYF.

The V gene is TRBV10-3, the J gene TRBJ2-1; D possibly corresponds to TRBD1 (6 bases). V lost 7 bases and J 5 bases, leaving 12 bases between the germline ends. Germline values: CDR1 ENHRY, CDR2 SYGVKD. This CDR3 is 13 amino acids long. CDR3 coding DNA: TGTGCCATCAACAGGGAATATCACAATGAGCAGTTCTTC. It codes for CAINREYHNEQFF.

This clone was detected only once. CDR3 in DNA: TGTGCCAGCACCATAACCGGGAGTTCGGGAGAGCAGTACTTC. Protein product: CASTITGSSGEQYF. V is TRBV6-5 and J is TRBJ2-7; D is possibly TRBD2 (6 bases). From germline, CDR1 is MNHEY and CDR2 SVGAGI. V lost 7 bases and J 7 bases, leaving 20 bases between the germline ends. CDR3 length equals 14 residues.

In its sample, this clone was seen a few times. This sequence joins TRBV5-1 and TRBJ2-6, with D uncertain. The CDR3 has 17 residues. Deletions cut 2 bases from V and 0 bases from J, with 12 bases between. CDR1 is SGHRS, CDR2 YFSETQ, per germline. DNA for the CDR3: TGCGCCAGCAGCTTAACACTCCTCAGCTCTGGGGCCAACGTCCTGACTTTC. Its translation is CASSLTLLSSGANVLTF.

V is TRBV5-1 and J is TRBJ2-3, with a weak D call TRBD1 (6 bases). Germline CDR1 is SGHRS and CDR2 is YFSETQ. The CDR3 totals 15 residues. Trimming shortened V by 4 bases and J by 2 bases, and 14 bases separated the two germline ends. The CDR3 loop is CASSPGTSHTDTQYF. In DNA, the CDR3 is TGCGCCAGCAGCCCCGGGACATCACACACAGATACGCAGTATTTT.

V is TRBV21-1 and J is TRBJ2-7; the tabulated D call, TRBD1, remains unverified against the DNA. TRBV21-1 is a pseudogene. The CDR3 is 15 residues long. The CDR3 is CASSHHSTDFYEQYF. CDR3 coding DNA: TGTGCCAGCAGCCACCATTCGACAGATTTCTACGAGCAGTACTTC.

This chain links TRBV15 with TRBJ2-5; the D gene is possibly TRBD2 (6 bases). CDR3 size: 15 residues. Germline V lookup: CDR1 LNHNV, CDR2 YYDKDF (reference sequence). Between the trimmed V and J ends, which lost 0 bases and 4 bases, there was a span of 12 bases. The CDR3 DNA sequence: TGTGCCACCAGCAGAGATCGGGGAGGCGGAGAGACCCAGTACTTC. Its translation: CATSRDRGGGETQYF. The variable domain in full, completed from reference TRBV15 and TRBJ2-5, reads DAMVIQNPRYQVTQFGKPVTLSCSQTLNHNVMYWYQQKSSQAPKLLFHYYDKDFNNEADTPDNFQSRRPNTSFCFLDIRSPGLGDTAMYLCATSRDRGGGETQYFGPGTRLLVL.

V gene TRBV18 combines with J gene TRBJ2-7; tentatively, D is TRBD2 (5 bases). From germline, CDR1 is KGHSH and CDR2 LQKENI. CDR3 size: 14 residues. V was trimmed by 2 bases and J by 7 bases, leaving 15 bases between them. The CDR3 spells CASSPFQDEGEQYF. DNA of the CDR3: TGTGCCAGCTCACCATTCCAAGACGAGGGAGAGCAGTACTTC.

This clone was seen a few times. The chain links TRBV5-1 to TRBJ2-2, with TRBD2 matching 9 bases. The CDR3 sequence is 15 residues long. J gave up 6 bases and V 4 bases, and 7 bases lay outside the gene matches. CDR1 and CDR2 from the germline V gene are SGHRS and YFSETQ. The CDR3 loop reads CASSPGVAGAGELFF. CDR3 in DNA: TGCGCCAGCAGCCCGGGGGTAGCGGGAGCCGGGGAGCTGTTTTTT. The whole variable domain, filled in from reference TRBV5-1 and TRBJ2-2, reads KAGVTQTPRYLIKTRGQQVTLSCSPISGHRSVSWYQQTPGQGLQFLFEYFSETQRNKGNFPGRFSGRQFSNSRSEMNVSTLELGDSALYLCASSPGVAGAGELFFGEGSRLTVL.

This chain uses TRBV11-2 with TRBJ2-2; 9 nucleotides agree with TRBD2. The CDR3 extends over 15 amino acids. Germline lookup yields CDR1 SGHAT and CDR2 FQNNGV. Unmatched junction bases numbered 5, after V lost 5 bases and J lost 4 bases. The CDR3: CASSRLAESTGELFF. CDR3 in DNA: TGTGCCAGCAGCCGACTAGCGGAGAGCACCGGGGAGCTGTTTTTT.

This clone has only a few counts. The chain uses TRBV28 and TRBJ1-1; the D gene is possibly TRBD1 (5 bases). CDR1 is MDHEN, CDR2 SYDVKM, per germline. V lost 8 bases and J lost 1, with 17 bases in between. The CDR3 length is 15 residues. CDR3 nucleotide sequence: TGTGCCAGCCTGAAAGGAAAGGGGACGAACACTGAAGCTTTCTTT. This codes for CASLKGKGTNTEAFF.

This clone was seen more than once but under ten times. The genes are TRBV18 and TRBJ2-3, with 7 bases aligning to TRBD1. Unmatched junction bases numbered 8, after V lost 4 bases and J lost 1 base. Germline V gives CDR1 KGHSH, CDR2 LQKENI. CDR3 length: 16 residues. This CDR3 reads CASSQIQGKGTDTQYF. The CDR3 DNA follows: TGTGCCAGCTCACAAATACAGGGGAAGGGCACAGATACGCAGTATTTT. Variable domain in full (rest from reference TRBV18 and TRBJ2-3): NAGVMQNPRHLVRRRGQEARLRCSPMKGHSHVYWYRQLPEEGLKFMVYLQKENIIDESGMPKERFSAEFPKEGPSILRIQQVVRGDSAAYFCASSQIQGKGTDTQYFGPGTRLTVL.

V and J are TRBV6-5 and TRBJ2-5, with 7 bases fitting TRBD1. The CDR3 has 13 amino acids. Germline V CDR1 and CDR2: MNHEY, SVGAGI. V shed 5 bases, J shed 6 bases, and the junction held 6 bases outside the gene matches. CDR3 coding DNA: TGTGCCAGCAGTGATAGGACAGGAAAGACCCAGTACTTC. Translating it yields CASSDRTGKTQYF.

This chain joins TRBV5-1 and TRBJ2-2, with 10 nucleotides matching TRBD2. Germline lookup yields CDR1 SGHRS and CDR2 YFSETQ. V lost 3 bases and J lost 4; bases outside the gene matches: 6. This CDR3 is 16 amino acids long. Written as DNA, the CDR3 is TGCGCCAGCAGCTCCGTAGCGGGAGGTGGCACCGGGGAGCTGTTTTTT. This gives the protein CASSSVAGGGTGELFF.

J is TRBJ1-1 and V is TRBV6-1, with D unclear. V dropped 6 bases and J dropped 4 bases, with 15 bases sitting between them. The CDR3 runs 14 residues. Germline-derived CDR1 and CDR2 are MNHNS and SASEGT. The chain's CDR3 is CASSQSRMGTEAFF. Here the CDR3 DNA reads TGTGCCAGCAGCCAATCTCGGATGGGCACTGAAGCTTTCTTT.